This record concerns one T cell receptor (beta chain) sequence. Its antigen is as yet unknown. The data are from a study of T cells in localized non-small cell lung cancer. Regarding the study as a whole: Heterogeneity stays possible, as sequencing covered only one tumor region. For the top 100 tumor clones, a median about 50 also appeared in adjacent lung. Among blood samples, higher T cell density accompanied longer overall survival.

The CDR3 sequence is 15 residues long. CDR1 and CDR2 (germline): LGHNA, YNFKEQ. V was pared by 0 bases and J by 4 bases, with 4 bases of the junction left unmatched. Sequencing was performed with immunoSEQ multiplex PCR; in TCRdb, only in-frame clones are kept and a portion is missing. The table includes approximately 20,000 clones, 70% to 90% detected once. The sequences come from peripheral blood, collected before any cancer treatment. This clonotype originated in a man aged 40-75 years with stage I lung adenocarcinoma. This chain joins TRBV4-2 and TRBJ2-7, with TRBD2 identical over 9 bases. The CDR3 sequence is CASSQEASGIYEQYF. CDR3 coding DNA: TGTGCCAGCAGCCAAGAGGCTAGCGGGATATACGAGCAGTACTTC.